These T cell receptor beta chains were read from a single sample in a study of T cell clonotyping in hematopoietic cell transplantation. Using immunoSEQ multiplex PCR, the repertoire was profiled, and TCRdb retains in-frame clones only, with some absent. This table holds tens of thousands of clones, 90% to 95% found once. Sequenced input: peripheral blood mononuclear cells. The receptors originated from a woman in her forties or fifties in good health. Some clones in this sample may be carry-over from other donors' samples. The CDR3 runs from the conserved cysteine through the conserved F or W. Each record gives: CDR3 protein, CDR3 DNA, J gene, clone size, V gene, D gene. D genes are given only for firm matches. Size is omitted from some rows. Given values are once, few, many or a class for expanded clones.

CDR3 protein: CASSVEGRQGNSPLHF
CDR3 DNA: TGTGCCAGCAGCGTAGAGGGGAGGCAGGGTAATTCACCCCTCCACTTT
J gene: TRBJ1-6
clone size: NA
V gene: TRBV9
D gene: NA

CDR3 protein: CASSPPGQGRDEQFF
CDR3 DNA: TGTGCCAGCAGCCCCCCGGGACAGGGACGGGATGAGCAGTTCTTC
J gene: TRBJ2-1
clone size: NA
V gene: TRBV28
D gene: TRBD1

CDR3 protein: CASSGQGEKAFF
CDR3 DNA: TGTGCCAGCAGCGGACAGGGAGAAAAAGCTTTCTTT
J gene: TRBJ1-1
clone size: NA
V gene: TRBV6-5
D gene: TRBD1

CDR3 protein: CSVALAGVSDTQYF
CDR3 DNA: TGCAGCGTTGCGTTAGCGGGGGTCTCAGATACGCAGTATTTT
J gene: TRBJ2-3
clone size: NA
V gene: TRBV29-1
D gene: TRBD2

CDR3 protein: CASSSRLASSTDTQYF
CDR3 DNA: TGTGCCAGCAGCTCCCGACTAGCGTCTAGCACAGATACGCAGTATTTT
J gene: TRBJ2-3
clone size: NA
V gene: TRBV9
D gene: TRBD2

CDR3 protein: CASSQTSGGRGSGEQFF
CDR3 DNA: TGTGCCAGCAGCCAAACCTCGGGTGGCAGGGGGTCCGGTGAGCAGTTCTTC
J gene: TRBJ2-1
clone size: NA
V gene: TRBV4-2
D gene: TRBD1

CDR3 protein: CASSPDSKDGYTF
CDR3 DNA: TGTGCCAGCTCACCCGACAGTAAGGATGGCTACACCTTC
J gene: TRBJ1-2
clone size: NA
V gene: TRBV18
D gene: NA

CDR3 protein: CASSLSQGPSPGAF
CDR3 DNA: TGCGCCAGCAGCTTATCCCAAGGACCCTCCCCCGGCGCCTTC
J gene: TRBJ1-2
clone size: NA
V gene: TRBV5-1
D gene: NA

CDR3 protein: CASSLVSDSYGYTF
CDR3 DNA: TGCGCCAGCAGCTTGGTTTCGGACAGCTATGGCTACACCTTC
J gene: TRBJ1-2
clone size: NA
V gene: TRBV5-1
D gene: NA

CDR3 protein: CASSPSGDTEAFF
CDR3 DNA: TGTGCCAGCAGCCCGAGTGGGGACACTGAAGCTTTCTTT
J gene: TRBJ1-1
clone size: NA
V gene: TRBV9
D gene: NA

CDR3 protein: CASRTNTGELFF
CDR3 DNA: TGTGCCAGTAGAACCAACACCGGGGAGCTGTTTTTT
J gene: TRBJ2-2
clone size: NA
V gene: TRBV19
D gene: NA

CDR3 protein: CASSSGQHLRIF
CDR3 DNA: TGTGCCAGCAGCTCGGGACAGCACCTTCGGATCTTT
J gene: TRBJ1-1
clone size: once
V gene: TRBV13
D gene: TRBD1

CDR3 protein: CASSLTFGGDYGYTF
CDR3 DNA: TGTGCCAGCAGCTTGACCTTTGGGGGCGACTATGGCTACACCTTC
J gene: TRBJ1-2
clone size: NA
V gene: TRBV11-3
D gene: NA

CDR3 protein: CASSRGPTVYEQYF
CDR3 DNA: TGTGCCAGCAGCAGAGGGCCGACGGTCTACGAGCAGTACTTC
J gene: TRBJ2-7
clone size: NA
V gene: TRBV19
D gene: NA